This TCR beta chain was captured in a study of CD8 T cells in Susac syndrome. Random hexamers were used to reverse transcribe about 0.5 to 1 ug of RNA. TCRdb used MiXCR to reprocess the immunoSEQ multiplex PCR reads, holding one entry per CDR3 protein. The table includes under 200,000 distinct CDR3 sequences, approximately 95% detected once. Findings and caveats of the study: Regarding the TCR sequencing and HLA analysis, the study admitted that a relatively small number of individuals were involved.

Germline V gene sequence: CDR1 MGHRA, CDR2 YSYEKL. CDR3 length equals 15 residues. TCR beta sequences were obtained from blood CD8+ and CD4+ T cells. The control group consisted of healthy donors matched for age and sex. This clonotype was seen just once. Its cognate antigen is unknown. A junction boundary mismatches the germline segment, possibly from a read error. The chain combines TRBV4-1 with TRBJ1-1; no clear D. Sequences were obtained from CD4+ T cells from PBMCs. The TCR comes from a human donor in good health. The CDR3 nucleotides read TGCGCCAGCAACCAAGCCGACCGATCCCTGACTGAAGCTTTCTTT. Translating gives CASNQADRSLTEAFF.